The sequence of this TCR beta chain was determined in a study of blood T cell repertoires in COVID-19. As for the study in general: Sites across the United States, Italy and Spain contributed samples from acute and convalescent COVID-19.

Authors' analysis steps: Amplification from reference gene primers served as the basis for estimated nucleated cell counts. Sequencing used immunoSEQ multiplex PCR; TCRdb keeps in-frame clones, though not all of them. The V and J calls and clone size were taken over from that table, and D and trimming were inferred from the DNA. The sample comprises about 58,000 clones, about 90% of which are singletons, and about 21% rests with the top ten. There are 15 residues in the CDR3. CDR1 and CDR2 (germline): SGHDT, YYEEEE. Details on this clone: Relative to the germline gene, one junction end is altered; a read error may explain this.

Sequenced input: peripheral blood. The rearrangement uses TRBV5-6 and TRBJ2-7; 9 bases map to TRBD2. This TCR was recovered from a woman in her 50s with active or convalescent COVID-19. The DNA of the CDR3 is TGTGCCAGCAGCTTACTGACTAGCGGCTTCTACGCGCAGTACTTC. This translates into CASSLLTSGFYAQYF.